This TCR beta chain was recovered during a study of early T cells in non-severe SARS-CoV-2 infection. Study at large: Unsorted whole-blood RNA was sequenced in bulk, leaving chains unpaired.

Study-level findings and limits: Reliance on VDJdb matching favored anti-spike CD8 responses; private and CD4 specificities were missed.

This clonotype has just a few counts. What it binds is not known. CDR1 is SGHVS, CDR2 FQNEAQ, per germline. The V gene end was trimmed by 7 bases and the J gene end by 2 bases; junction bases not matched to a gene: 12. The CDR3 contains 16 residues. Individual cDNA molecules were tagged with unique molecular identifiers, the study reported. TCRdb re-derived calls from the 5' RACE reads in MiXCR, one entry per CDR3 protein. The data hold 70,000 to 85,000 distinct CDR3 sequences, with about 12% observed a single time. The sequencing sample was made of whole blood. The rearrangement joins TRBV7-8 to TRBJ2-3; TRBD2 agrees at 7 bases. The TCR comes from an adult who was a healthcare worker with PCR-confirmed SARS-CoV-2 infection or an uninfected control (not recorded which). In nucleotides, the CDR3 is TGTGCCAGCACCCTTATAGCGGGTTACGACACAGATACGCAGTATTTT. Residues: CASTLIAGYDTDTQYF.